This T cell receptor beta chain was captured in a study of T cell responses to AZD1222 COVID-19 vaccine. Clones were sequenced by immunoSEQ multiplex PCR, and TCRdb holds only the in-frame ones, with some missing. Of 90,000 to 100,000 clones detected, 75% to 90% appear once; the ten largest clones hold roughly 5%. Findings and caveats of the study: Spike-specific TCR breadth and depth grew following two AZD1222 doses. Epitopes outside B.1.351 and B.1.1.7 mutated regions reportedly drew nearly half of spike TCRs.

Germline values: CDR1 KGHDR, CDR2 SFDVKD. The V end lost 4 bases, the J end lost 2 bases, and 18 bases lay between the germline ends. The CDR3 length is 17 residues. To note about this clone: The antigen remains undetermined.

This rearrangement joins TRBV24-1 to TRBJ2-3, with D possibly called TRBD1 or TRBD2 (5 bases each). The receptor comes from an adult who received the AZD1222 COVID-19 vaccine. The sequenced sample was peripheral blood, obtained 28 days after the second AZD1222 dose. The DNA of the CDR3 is TGTGCCACCAGTGACGGCGGCTCCCGGGACGCCACAGATACGCAGTATTTT. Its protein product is CATSDGGSRDATDTQYF.